A selection of T cell receptor beta chains follows, all from one sample in a study of blood T cell repertoires in COVID-19. Using immunoSEQ multiplex PCR, the repertoire was profiled, and TCRdb retains in-frame clones only, with some absent. This sample has roughly 350,000 clones, with 70% to 90% found just once. Sequencing input: peripheral blood. The receptors come from a woman in her forties or fifties with active or convalescent COVID-19. Both conserved end residues are part of each CDR3. Fields, in order: V gene, J gene, CDR3 protein.

>TRBV19|TRBJ1-2
CASRAGATDYTF
>TRBV5-1|TRBJ2-7
CASSGAGLAGSYEQYF
>TRBV27|TRBJ2-3
CASGRDTPRETQYF
>TRBV20-1|TRBJ1-2
CSARVNRGYTF
>TRBV7-8|TRBJ1-1
CASSLRDRGLNTEAFF
>TRBV9|TRBJ2-5
CASSVGGFQETQYF
>TRBV4-3|TRBJ1-4
CASSQLDRGTTNEKLFF
>TRBV28|TRBJ2-3
CASSPTRGTQYF
>TRBV5-6|TRBJ1-1
CASSLSGIKLSTEAFF
>TRBV7-2|TRBJ2-4
CASSIRDRRLAKNIQYF
>TRBV6-5|TRBJ1-2
CASRLDSYGYTF
>TRBV7-9|TRBJ2-2
CASSLEGDTGELFF
>TRBV10-1|TRBJ1-3
CASSEFGSPSGNTIYF
>TRBV10-3|TRBJ1-2
CAIPQGNYGYTF
>TRBV18|TRBJ2-2
CASSLRATGELFF
>TRBV6-5|TRBJ2-6
CASRAPLSGANVLTF
>TRBV6-6|TRBJ2-7
CASSPLQEYEQYF
>TRBV14|TRBJ1-5
CASSQGRDRVKNSNQPQHF
>TRBV28|TRBJ2-3
CASSPRGVGNTQYF
>TRBV6-2/TRBV6-3|TRBJ1-5
CASSYGDRRGQPQHF
>TRBV29-1|TRBJ2-7
CSAVSGSGRFSEQYF
>TRBV3-1/TRBV3-2|TRBJ1-1
CASSQFGAGNTEAFF
>TRBV2|TRBJ1-4
CASSEPGDNEKLFF
>TRBV5-4|TRBJ2-7
CASSSRGRGGEQYF
>TRBV5-5|TRBJ2-2
CASRERAVNTGELFF
>TRBV10-3|TRBJ1-1
CAISEDRVTEAFF
>TRBV7-6|TRBJ1-5
CASSLGTGGRQPQHF
>TRBV5-1|TRBJ1-1
CASSPGGPNTEAFF
>TRBV4-1|TRBJ2-7
CASRATSRSSYEQYF
>TRBV7-2|TRBJ1-1
CASSPQGGGRSEAFF
>TRBV6-5|TRBJ2-7
CASRRGTGDSYEQYF
>TRBV7-2|TRBJ1-5
CASSLSRAGNQPQHF
>TRBV27|TRBJ1-2
CASSNQGYGYTF
>TRBV7-8|TRBJ2-5
CASSLWGGETQYF
>TRBV19|TRBJ2-6
CASSIQDSGANVLTF
>TRBV30|TRBJ1-2
CAWTLPKGAGEGYTF
>TRBV5-1|TRBJ2-7
CASSLAGGQWTLYEQYF
>TRBV6-1|TRBJ1-3
CASSDTGTGNTIYF
>TRBV19|TRBJ1-5
CATASDSSNQPQHF
>TRBV14|TRBJ2-7
CASSQVLVGEQYF
>TRBV14|TRBJ2-1
CASSQDLWAGAIGQFF
>TRBV6-5|TRBJ2-1
CASSYSDRTYNEQFF
>TRBV21-1|TRBJ2-7
CASSRTEFDEQYF
>TRBV15|TRBJ2-7
CATSRGSSGSPYEQYF
>TRBV9|TRBJ2-1
CASSVDGDYNEQFF
>TRBV5-1|TRBJ1-2
CASSLQGYWDGYTF
>TRBV19|TRBJ2-5
CASSTRGETQYF
>TRBV28|TRBJ1-5
CASSFLQGSNQPQHF
>TRBV21-1|TRBJ2-7
CASSGWGDKYSYEQYF